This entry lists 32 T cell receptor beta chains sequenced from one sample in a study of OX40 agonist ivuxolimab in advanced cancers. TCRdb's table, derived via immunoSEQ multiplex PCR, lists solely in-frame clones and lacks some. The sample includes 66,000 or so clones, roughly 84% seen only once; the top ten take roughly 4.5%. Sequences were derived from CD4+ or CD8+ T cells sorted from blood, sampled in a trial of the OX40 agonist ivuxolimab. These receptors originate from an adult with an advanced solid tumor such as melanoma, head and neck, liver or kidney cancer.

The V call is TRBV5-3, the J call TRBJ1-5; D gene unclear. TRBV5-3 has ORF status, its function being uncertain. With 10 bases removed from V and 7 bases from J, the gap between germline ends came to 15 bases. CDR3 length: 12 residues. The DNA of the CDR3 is TGTGCCCTATTAAAGGATGGGCAGCCCCAGCATTTT. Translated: CALLKDGQPQHF.

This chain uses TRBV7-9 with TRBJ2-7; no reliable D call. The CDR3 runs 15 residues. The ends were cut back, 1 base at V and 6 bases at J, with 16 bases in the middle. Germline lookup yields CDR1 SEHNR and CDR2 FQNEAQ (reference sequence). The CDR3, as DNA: TGTGCCAGCAGCTTAGGCGCTCTGGCCGGGCGCGAGCAGTACTTC. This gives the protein CASSLGALAGREQYF.

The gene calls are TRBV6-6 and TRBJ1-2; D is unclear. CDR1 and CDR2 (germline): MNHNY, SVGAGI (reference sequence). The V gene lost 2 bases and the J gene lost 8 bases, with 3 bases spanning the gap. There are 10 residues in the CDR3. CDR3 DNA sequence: TGTGCCAGCAGTTACCAAGGCTACACCTTC. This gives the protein CASSYQGYTF.

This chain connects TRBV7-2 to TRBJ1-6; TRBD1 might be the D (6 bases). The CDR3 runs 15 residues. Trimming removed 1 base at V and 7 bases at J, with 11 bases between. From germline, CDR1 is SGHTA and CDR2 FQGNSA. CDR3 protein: CASSLVRGVNSPLHF. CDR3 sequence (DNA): TGTGCCAGCAGCTTAGTGAGGGGGGTCAATTCACCCCTCCACTTT.

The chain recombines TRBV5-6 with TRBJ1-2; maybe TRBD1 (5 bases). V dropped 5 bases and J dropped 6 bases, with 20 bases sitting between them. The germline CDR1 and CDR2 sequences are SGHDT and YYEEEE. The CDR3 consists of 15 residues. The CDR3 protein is CASSLIDRDVDGYTF. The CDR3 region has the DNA TGTGCCAGCAGTTTGATCGACCGGGACGTAGATGGCTACACCTTC.

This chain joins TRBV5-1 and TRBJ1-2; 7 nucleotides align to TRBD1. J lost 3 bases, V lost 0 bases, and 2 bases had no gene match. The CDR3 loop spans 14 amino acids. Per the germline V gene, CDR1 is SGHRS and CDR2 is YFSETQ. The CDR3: CASSLGQGDYGYTF. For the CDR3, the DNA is TGCGCCAGCAGCTTGGGGCAGGGGGACTATGGCTACACCTTC.

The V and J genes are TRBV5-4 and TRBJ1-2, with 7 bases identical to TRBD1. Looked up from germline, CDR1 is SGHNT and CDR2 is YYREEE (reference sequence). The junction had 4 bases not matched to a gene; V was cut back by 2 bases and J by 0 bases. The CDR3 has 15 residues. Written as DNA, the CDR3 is TGTGCCAGCAGCTTCCAGGGGACAGCTAACTATGGCTACACCTTC. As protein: CASSFQGTANYGYTF.

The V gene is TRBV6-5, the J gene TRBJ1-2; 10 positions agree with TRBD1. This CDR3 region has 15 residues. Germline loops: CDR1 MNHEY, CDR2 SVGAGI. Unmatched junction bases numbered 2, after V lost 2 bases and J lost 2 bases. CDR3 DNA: TGTGCCAGCAGTTACCCGGGACAGGGGAACTATGGCTACACCTTC. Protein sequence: CASSYPGQGNYGYTF.

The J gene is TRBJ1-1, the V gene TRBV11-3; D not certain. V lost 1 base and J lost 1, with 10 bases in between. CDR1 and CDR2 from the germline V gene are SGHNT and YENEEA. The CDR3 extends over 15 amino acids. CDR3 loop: CASSLALPTNTEAFF. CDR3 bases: TGTGCCAGCAGCTTAGCTCTCCCCACGAACACTGAAGCTTTCTTT. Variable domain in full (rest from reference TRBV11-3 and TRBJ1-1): EAGVVQSPRYKIIEKKQPVAFWCNPISGHNTLYWYLQNLGQGPELLIRYENEEAVDDSQLPKDRFSAERLKGVDSTLKIQPAELGDSAVYLCASSLALPTNTEAFFGQGTRLTVV.

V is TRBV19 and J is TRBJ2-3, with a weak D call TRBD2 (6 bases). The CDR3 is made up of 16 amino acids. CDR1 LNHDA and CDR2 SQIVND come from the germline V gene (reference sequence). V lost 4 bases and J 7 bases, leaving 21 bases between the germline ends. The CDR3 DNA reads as TGTGCCAGTAGTACCCTGACCGGCGGGATGCAGAATACGCAGTATTTT. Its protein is CASSTLTGGMQNTQYF.

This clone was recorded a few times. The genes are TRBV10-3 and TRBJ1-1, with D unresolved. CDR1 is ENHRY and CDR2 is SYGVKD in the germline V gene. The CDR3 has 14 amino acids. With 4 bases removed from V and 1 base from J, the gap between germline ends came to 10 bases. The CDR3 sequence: CAISVIKWNTEAFF. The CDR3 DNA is TGTGCCATCAGTGTCATCAAGTGGAACACTGAAGCTTTCTTT.

The CDR3 here is CASSFRQGDTGELFF. Written as DNA, the CDR3 is TGTGCCAGCAGCTTTAGGCAGGGCGACACCGGGGAGCTGTTTTTT. This chain links TRBV11-3 with TRBJ2-2; weak D call: TRBD1 (5 bases). The CDR3 loop spans 15 amino acids. Trimming shortened V by 3 bases and J by 3 bases, and 11 bases separated the two germline ends. Germline V gene lookup returns CDR1 SGHNT and CDR2 YENEEA.

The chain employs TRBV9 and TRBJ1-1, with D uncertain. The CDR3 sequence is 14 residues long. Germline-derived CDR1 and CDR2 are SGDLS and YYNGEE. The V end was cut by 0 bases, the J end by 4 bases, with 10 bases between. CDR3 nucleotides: TGTGCCAGCAGCGTAGATCGGGGTCCCACTGAAGCTTTCTTT. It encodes CASSVDRGPTEAFF.

The chain's CDR3 is CASTYQRLNTEAFF. CDR3 sequence (DNA): TGTGCCAGTACCTACCAGCGATTGAACACTGAAGCTTTCTTT. The rearrangement links TRBV19 to TRBJ1-1; D call uncertain. V was clipped by 7 bases and J by 0 bases, with 12 bases between them. Looked up from germline, CDR1 is LNHDA and CDR2 is SQIVND (reference sequence). This CDR3 has 14 amino acids.

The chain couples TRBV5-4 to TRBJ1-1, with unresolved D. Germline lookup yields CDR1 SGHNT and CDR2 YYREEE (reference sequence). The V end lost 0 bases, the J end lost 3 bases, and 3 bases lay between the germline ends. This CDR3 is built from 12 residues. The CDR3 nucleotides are TGTGCCAGCAGCTTGGATTACACTGAAGCTTTCTTT. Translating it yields CASSLDYTEAFF. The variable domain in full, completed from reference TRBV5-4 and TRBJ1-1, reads ETGVTQSPTHLIKTRGQQVTLRCSSQSGHNTVSWYQQALGQGPQFIFQYYREEENGRGNFPPRFSGLQFPNYSSELNVNALELDDSALYLCASSLDYTEAFFGQGTRLTVV.

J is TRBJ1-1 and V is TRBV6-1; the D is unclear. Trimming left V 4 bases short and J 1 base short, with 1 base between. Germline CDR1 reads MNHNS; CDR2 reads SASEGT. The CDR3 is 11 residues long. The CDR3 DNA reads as TGTGCCAGCAGTGGGAACACTGAAGCTTTCTTT. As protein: CASSGNTEAFF.

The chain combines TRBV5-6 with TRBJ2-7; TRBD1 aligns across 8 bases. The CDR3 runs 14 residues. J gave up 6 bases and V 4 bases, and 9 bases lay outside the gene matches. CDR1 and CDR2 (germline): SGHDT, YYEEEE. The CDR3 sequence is CASSPVGTGGEQYF. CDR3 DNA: TGTGCCAGCAGCCCGGTGGGGACAGGTGGCGAGCAGTACTTC.

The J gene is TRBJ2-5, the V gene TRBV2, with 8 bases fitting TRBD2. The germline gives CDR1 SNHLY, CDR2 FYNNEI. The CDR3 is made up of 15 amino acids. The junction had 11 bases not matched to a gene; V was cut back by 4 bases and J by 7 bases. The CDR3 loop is CASSVSSGVGGTQYF. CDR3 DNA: TGTGCCAGCAGTGTTAGTAGCGGGGTCGGGGGGACCCAGTACTTC.

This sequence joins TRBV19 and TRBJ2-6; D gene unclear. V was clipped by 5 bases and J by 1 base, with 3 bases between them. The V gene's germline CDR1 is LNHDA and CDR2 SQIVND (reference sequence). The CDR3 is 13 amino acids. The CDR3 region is CASSSSGANVLTF. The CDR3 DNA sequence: TGTGCCAGTAGTTCGTCTGGGGCCAACGTCCTGACTTTC.

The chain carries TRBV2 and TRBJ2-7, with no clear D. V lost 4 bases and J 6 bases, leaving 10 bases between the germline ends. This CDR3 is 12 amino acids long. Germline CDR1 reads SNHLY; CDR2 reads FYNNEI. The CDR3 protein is CASSVHTAEQYF. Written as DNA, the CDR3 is TGTGCCAGCAGTGTGCACACGGCCGAGCAGTACTTC.

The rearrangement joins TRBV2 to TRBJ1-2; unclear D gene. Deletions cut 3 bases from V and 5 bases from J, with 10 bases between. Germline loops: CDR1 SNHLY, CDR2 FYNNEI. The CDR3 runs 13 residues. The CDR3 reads CASSDRPLYGYTF. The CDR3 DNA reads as TGTGCCAGCAGTGATAGACCCTTATATGGCTACACCTTC.

CDR3 coding DNA: TGTGCCAGCAGCGGGACGGGGGACTCGACAGATACGCAGTATTTT. Encoded protein: CASSGTGDSTDTQYF. The chain links TRBV4-2 to TRBJ2-3; TRBD2 might be the D (6 bases). Trimming left V 5 bases short and J 3 bases short, with 15 bases between. Germline V gives CDR1 LGHNA, CDR2 YNFKEQ. The length of the CDR3 is 15 residues.

CDR3 in DNA: TGCGCCAGCAGGGGCTCGACAGTCCCGAACACTGAAGCTTTCTTT. Protein: CASRGSTVPNTEAFF. This sequence joins TRBV5-1 and TRBJ1-1; D perhaps matches TRBD1 (5 bases). Germline values: CDR1 SGHRS, CDR2 YFSETQ. The length of the CDR3 is 15 residues. V was cut by 5 bases and J by 1 base, with 15 bases left in between. Using reference TRBV5-1 and TRBJ1-1 for the parts outside the CDR3, the full variable domain is KAGVTQTPRYLIKTRGQQVTLSCSPISGHRSVSWYQQTPGQGLQFLFEYFSETQRNKGNFPGRFSGRQFSNSRSEMNVSTLELGDSALYLCASRGSTVPNTEAFFGQGTRLTVV.

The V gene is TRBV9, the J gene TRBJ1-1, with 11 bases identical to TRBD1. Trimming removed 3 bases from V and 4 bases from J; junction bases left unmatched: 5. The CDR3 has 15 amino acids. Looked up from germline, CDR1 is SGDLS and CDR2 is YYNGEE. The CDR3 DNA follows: TGTGCCAGCAGCGGGACAGGGGGCTGGGGCACTGAAGCTTTCTTT. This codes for CASSGTGGWGTEAFF.

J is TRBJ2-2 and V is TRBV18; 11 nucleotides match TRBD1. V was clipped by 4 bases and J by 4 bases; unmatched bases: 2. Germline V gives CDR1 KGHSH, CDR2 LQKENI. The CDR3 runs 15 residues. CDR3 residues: CASSLGTGGTGELFF. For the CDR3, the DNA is TGTGCCAGCTCACTCGGGACAGGGGGCACCGGGGAGCTGTTTTTT.

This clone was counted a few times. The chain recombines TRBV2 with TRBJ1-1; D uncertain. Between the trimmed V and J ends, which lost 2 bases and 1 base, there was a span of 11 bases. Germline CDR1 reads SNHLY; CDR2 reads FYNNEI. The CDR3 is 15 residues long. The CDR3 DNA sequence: TGTGCCAGCAGTGAATCCCAGGCGGAGAACACTGAAGCTTTCTTT. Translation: CASSESQAENTEAFF.

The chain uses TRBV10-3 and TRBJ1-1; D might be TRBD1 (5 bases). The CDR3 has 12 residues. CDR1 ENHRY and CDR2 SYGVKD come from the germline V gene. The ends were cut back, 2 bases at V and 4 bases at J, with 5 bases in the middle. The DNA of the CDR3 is TGTGCCATCAGTGAGGGGGGCACTGAAGCTTTCTTT. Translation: CAISEGGTEAFF.

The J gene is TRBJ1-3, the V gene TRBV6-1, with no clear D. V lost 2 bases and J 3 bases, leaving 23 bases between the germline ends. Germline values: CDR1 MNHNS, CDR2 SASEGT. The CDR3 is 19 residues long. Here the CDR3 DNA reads TGTGCCAGCAGTGAATATTGGATCGACGGTTCGCTGAATGGAAACACCATATATTTT. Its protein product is CASSEYWIDGSLNGNTIYF.

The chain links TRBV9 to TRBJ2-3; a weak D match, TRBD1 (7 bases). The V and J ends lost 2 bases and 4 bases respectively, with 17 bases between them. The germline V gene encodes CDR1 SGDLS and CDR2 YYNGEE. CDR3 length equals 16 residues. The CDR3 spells CASSVQGGSFSDTQYF. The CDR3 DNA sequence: TGTGCCAGCAGCGTGCAGGGGGGCAGTTTTTCAGATACGCAGTATTTT.

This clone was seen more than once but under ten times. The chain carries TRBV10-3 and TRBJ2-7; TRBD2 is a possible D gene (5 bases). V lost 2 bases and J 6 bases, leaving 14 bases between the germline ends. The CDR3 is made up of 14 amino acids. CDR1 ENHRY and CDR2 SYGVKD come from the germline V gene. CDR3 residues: CAISEIIAGGEQYF. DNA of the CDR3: TGTGCCATCAGTGAGATCATCGCCGGAGGCGAGCAGTACTTC.

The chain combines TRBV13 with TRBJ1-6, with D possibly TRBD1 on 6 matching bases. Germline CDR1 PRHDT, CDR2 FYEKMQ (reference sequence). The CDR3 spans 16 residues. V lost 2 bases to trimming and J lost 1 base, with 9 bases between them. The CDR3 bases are TGTGCCAGCAGCTTATACAGGGTATCCTATAATTCACCCCTCCACTTT. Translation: CASSLYRVSYNSPLHF.

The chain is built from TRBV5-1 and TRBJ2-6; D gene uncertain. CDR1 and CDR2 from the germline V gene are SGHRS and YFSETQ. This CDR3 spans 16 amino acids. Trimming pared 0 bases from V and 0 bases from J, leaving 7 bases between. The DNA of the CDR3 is TGCGCCAGCAGCTTGGACGGAAACTCTGGGGCCAACGTCCTGACTTTC. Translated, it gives CASSLDGNSGANVLTF. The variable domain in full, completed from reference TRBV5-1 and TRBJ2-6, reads KAGVTQTPRYLIKTRGQQVTLSCSPISGHRSVSWYQQTPGQGLQFLFEYFSETQRNKGNFPGRFSGRQFSNSRSEMNVSTLELGDSALYLCASSLDGNSGANVLTFGAGSRLTVL.